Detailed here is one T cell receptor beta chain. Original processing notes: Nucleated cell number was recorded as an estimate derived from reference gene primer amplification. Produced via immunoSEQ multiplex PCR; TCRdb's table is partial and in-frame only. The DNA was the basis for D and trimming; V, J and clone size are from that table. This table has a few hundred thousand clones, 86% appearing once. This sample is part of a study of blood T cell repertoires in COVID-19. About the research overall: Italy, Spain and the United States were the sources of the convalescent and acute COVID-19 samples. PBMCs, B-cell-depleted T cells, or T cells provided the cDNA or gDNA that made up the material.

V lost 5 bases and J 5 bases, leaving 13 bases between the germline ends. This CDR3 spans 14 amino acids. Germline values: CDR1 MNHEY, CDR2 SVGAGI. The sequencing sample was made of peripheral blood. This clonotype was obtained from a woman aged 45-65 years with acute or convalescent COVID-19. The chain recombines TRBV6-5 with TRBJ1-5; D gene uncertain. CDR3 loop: CASSLEGIYQPQHF. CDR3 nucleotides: TGTGCCAGCAGTCTGGAGGGAATTTATCAGCCCCAGCATTTT.